This TCR beta chain originates from a study of human T cells and chemical hapten exposure. The CDR3 has 14 residues. V shed 5 bases and J 3 bases; nucleotides not matched to a gene: 6. In germline, CDR1 is SGHTA, CDR2 FQGNSA. This clonotype was observed a few times. TCRdb fed the RACE reads into MiXCR, producing one record per CDR3 protein. The repertoire holds more than 95,000 distinct CDR3 sequences, with around 34% as singletons. Stated time point: patch test 3, about 24 weeks after DPC sensitization. This sample's treatment: therapeutic diphenylcyclopropenone sensitization with weekly scalp DPC. The source material was whole blood, sampled in connection with sensitization to the hapten diphenylcyclopropenone (DPC). V and J are TRBV7-2 and TRBJ2-7, with 8 nucleotides matching TRBD1. The sequence derives from a man aged 35 to 55 with alopecia areata. Some clones in this sample may be carry-over from other donors' samples. This CDR3 is CASSPRTGYYEQYF. CDR3 DNA: TGTGCCAGCAGCCCCAGGACAGGGTACTACGAGCAGTACTTC. Using reference TRBV7-2 and TRBJ2-7 for the parts outside the CDR3, the full variable domain is GAGVSQSPSNKVTEKGKDVELRCDPISGHTALYWYRQSLGQGLEFLIYFQGNSAPDKSGLPSDRFSAERTGGSVSTLTIQRTQQEDSAVYLCASSPRTGYYEQYFGPGTRLTVT.